This TCR beta chain derives from a study of T cells in Graves' hyperthyroidism and ophthalmopathy. Deletions cut 4 bases from V and 4 bases from J, with 15 bases between. The CDR3 contains 15 residues. The germline V gene has CDR1 SGHRS and CDR2 YFSETQ. This clonotype has ten or more counts. As yet, its antigen is unknown. Study-level results: Most clonotypes expanded in the thyroid (above 0.001) were also present in blood.

RNA transcripts gave rise to amplified TCR beta CDR3 regions. During a first-round RT-PCR of the TCR CDR3, the HTBI primer set was used. From the multiplex PCR reads, TCRdb called clonotypes with MiXCR, one entry per CDR3 protein. The table lists some 760,000 distinct CDR3 sequences, around 13% of them singletons. The rearrangement links TRBV5-1 to TRBJ2-1, with a possible D match to TRBD1 (5 bases). Input material: blood. This sequence originates from a woman aged 18 to 35 with Graves' hyperthyroidism. The CDR3 region is CASSTILDRYNEQFF. In DNA, the CDR3 is TGCGCCAGCAGCACGATCCTTGACAGATACAATGAGCAGTTCTTC.